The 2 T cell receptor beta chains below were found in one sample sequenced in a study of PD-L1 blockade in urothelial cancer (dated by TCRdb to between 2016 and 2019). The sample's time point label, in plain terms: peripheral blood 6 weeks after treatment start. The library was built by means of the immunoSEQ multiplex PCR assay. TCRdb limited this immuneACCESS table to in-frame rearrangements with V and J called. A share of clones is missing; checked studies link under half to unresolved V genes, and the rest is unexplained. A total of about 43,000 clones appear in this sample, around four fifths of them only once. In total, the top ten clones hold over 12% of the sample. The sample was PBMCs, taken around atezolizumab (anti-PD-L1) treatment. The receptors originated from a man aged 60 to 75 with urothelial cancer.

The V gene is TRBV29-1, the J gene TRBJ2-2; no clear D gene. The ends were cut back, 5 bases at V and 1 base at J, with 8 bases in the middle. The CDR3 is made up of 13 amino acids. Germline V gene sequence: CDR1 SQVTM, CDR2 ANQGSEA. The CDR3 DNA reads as TGCAGCGTTCGAGCAGGGAACACCGGGGAGCTGTTTTTT. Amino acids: CSVRAGNTGELFF.

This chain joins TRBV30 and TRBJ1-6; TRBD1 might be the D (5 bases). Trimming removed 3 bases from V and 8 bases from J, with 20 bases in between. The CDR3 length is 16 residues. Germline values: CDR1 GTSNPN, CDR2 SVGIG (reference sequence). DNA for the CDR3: TGTGCCTGGAGCGGAACAGGCAACCGCGCGGATTCACCCCTCCACTTT. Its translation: CAWSGTGNRADSPLHF. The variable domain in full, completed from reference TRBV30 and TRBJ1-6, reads SQTIHQWPATLVQPVGSPLSLECTVEGTSNPNLYWYRQAAGRGLQLLFYSVGIGQISSEVPQNLSASRPQDRQFILSSKKLLLSDSGFYLCAWSGTGNRADSPLHFGNGTRLTVT.